Shown below are 30 T cell receptor beta chains from a single sample sequenced in a study of cytomegalovirus exposure and HLA in healthy donors. Libraries were prepared by immunoSEQ multiplex PCR; TCRdb keeps only in-frame clonotypes and omits some of them. The sample has about 130,000 clones; 75% to 90% are singletons. Input material: PBMCs. The receptors here all came from a woman in her late teens or twenties in good health and CMV-seropositive.

The sample holds a few counts of this clone. V gene TRBV18 combines with J gene TRBJ1-4, with D hard to call. The CDR3 runs to 12 residues. In germline, CDR1 is KGHSH, CDR2 LQKENI. With 0 bases removed from V and 10 bases from J, the gap between germline ends came to 6 bases. CDR3 protein: CASSPPERKLFF. CDR3 coding DNA: TGTGCCAGCTCACCACCGGAGAGAAAACTGTTTTTT. Variable domain in full (rest from reference TRBV18 and TRBJ1-4): NAGVMQNPRHLVRRRGQEARLRCSPMKGHSHVYWYRQLPEEGLKFMVYLQKENIIDESGMPKERFSAEFPKEGPSILRIQQVVRGDSAAYFCASSPPERKLFFGSGTQLSVL.

V is TRBV29-1 and J is TRBJ1-4; 8 nucleotides agree with TRBD1. Trimming at V came to 2 bases and at J to 8 bases, leaving 7 bases not matched to a gene. From germline, CDR1 is SQVTM and CDR2 ANQGSEA. There are 14 residues in the CDR3. The CDR3 DNA reads as TGCAGCGTTGAAATACAGGGGGGTAGGGAAAAACTGTTTTTT. It specifies CSVEIQGGREKLFF.

V gene TRBV5-4 combines with J gene TRBJ2-1; 7 positions agree with TRBD1. There are 15 residues in the CDR3. Germline trimming cut 4 bases from V and 8 bases from J; bases unmatched to any gene: 12. CDR1 is SGHNT and CDR2 is YYREEE in the germline V gene (reference sequence). DNA for the CDR3: TGTGCCAGCAGCCGGCCGAACAGGGGCGGGCATGAGCAGTTCTTC. Translated, it gives CASSRPNRGGHEQFF. The full variable domain, completed using reference TRBV5-4 and TRBJ2-1, is ETGVTQSPTHLIKTRGQQVTLRCSSQSGHNTVSWYQQALGQGPQFIFQYYREEENGRGNFPPRFSGLQFPNYSSELNVNALELDDSALYLCASSRPNRGGHEQFFGPGTRLTVL.

The V and J genes are TRBV2 and TRBJ1-2; D possibly corresponds to TRBD1 (6 bases). The CDR3 length is 12 residues. Trimming removed 6 bases from V and 8 bases from J, with 13 bases in between. CDR1 SNHLY and CDR2 FYNNEI come from the germline V gene. DNA of the CDR3: TGTGCCAGCAGCAGCGACAGGTTAGGCTACACCTTC. It specifies CASSSDRLGYTF.

The chain combines TRBV18 with TRBJ1-2; TRBD1 might be the D (5 bases). V was shortened by 2 bases and J by 5 bases, with 15 bases between the two germline ends. This CDR3 has 15 amino acids. Per the germline V gene, CDR1 is KGHSH and CDR2 is LQKENI. CDR3 DNA sequence: TGTGCCAGCTCACCAGTGGGAACAGGTGATTATGGCTACACCTTC. This codes for CASSPVGTGDYGYTF.

This sequence joins TRBV7-2 and TRBJ2-7; no firm D call. The V gene lost 4 bases and the J gene lost 1 base, with 11 bases spanning the gap. The CDR3 has 14 amino acids. Germline CDR1 and CDR2: SGHTA and FQGNSA. DNA for the CDR3: TGTGCCAGCAGCTCCCCCGCGTCTTCCTACGAGCAGTACTTC. It codes for CASSSPASSYEQYF.

This rearrangement joins TRBV30 to TRBJ1-5; 7 bases are shared with TRBD1. CDR3 length: 14 residues. Trimming removed 6 bases from V and 2 bases from J; junction bases left unmatched: 7. Germline CDR1 reads GTSNPN; CDR2 reads SVGIG (reference sequence). The CDR3 loop is CACQTGFGNQPQHF. In nucleotides, the CDR3 is TGTGCCTGCCAGACAGGGTTCGGCAATCAGCCCCAGCATTTT.

The chain uses TRBV5-1 and TRBJ2-3; 8 nucleotides align to TRBD2. CDR1 SGHRS and CDR2 YFSETQ come from the germline V gene. V lost 2 bases, J lost 5 bases, and 7 bases stayed unmatched. The CDR3 runs 15 residues. The chain's CDR3 is CASSFTPRGEDTQYF. In nucleotides, the CDR3 is TGCGCCAGCAGCTTTACCCCGCGGGGGGAAGATACGCAGTATTTT.

This clone was picked up one time. The genes are TRBV5-8 and TRBJ2-7; the D is unclear. The CDR3 length is 11 residues. Germline CDR1 SGHTS, CDR2 YDEGEE. With 4 bases removed from V and 0 bases from J, the gap between germline ends came to 2 bases. As DNA, the CDR3 is TGTGCCAGCAGCCACTCCTACGAGCAGTACTTC. Encoded protein: CASSHSYEQYF.

The chain links TRBV2 to TRBJ2-7; 9 bases align to TRBD1. CDR1 and CDR2 from the germline V gene are SNHLY and FYNNEI. The V gene end was trimmed by 8 bases and the J gene end by 3 bases; junction bases not matched to a gene: 14. The length of the CDR3 is 16 residues. This chain's CDR3 is CASLIPRTGAHYEQYF. The CDR3 DNA is TGTGCCAGCTTGATTCCGAGGACAGGGGCCCACTACGAGCAGTACTTC.

V and J are TRBV7-6 and TRBJ2-3; D is undetermined. This CDR3 has 12 amino acids. Deletions cut 5 bases from V and 1 base from J, with 4 bases between. Looked up from germline, CDR1 is SGHVS and CDR2 is FNYEAQ. CDR3 in amino acids: CASSLRTDTQYF. The CDR3 DNA follows: TGTGCCAGCAGCCTCCGCACAGATACGCAGTATTTT.

This clone has just one count. The chain uses TRBV5-1 and TRBJ2-7, with 8 positions matching TRBD2. Germline V CDR1 and CDR2: SGHRS, YFSETQ. V lost 4 bases to trimming and J lost 3 bases; unmatched junction nucleotides: 9. The CDR3 spans 15 residues. The CDR3 is CASSLPERGHYEQYF. The CDR3 DNA follows: TGCGCCAGCAGCCTCCCGGAGCGGGGGCACTACGAGCAGTACTTC.

This CDR3 reads CATLRRAVPETQYF. The CDR3 bases are TGTGCCACCCTCCGGAGGGCGGTCCCAGAGACCCAGTACTTC. J is TRBJ2-5 and V is TRBV6-1; a weak D match, TRBD2 (6 bases). V lost 10 bases and J 4 bases, leaving 19 bases between the germline ends. The germline CDR1 and CDR2 sequences are MNHNS and SASEGT. This CDR3 is 14 amino acids long.

This sequence joins TRBV27 and TRBJ1-2, with D possibly TRBD1 on 6 matching bases. CDR1 is MNHEY, CDR2 SMNVEV, per germline (reference sequence). This CDR3 has 13 amino acids. The germline V and J ends were trimmed by 0 bases and 4 bases, with 6 bases remaining between them. The CDR3 nucleotides are TGTGCCAGCAGTTTATCCAGGGGCTATGGCTACACCTTC. Amino acids: CASSLSRGYGYTF.

The V gene is TRBV12-1, the J gene TRBJ2-7; whether TRBD2, the table's D call, matches the DNA was not checked. TRBV12-1 is designated a pseudogene. This CDR3 has 15 amino acids. CDR3 in DNA: TGTGCCAGCAGCTCGACAGCGGGGAAATCATACGAGCAGTACTTC. It translates to CASSSTAGKSYEQYF.

The V call is TRBV5-1, the J call TRBJ1-4; TRBD1 matches 9 bases. V shed 1 base and J 6 bases; nucleotides not matched to a gene: 1. Germline CDR1 SGHRS, CDR2 YFSETQ. This CDR3 contains 14 residues. CDR3 loop: CASSLWTGDEKLFF. As DNA, the CDR3 is TGCGCCAGCAGCTTGTGGACAGGGGATGAAAAACTGTTTTTT.

The V call is TRBV5-4, the J call TRBJ2-1, with 11 nucleotides matching TRBD2. CDR1 and CDR2 from the germline V gene are SGHNT and YYREEE (reference sequence). Losses at the gene ends were 0 bases for V and 2 bases for J; bases not matched to a gene: 7. This CDR3 has 18 amino acids. The CDR3 nucleotides read TGTGCCAGCAGCTTGGGCCCTAGCGGGGGGCGAACCTACAATGAGCAGTTCTTC. As protein: CASSLGPSGGRTYNEQFF.

The chain uses TRBV6-5 and TRBJ2-1; the match to TRBD2 covers 9 bases. Germline values: CDR1 MNHEY, CDR2 SVGAGI. Trimming at V came to 8 bases and at J to 6 bases, leaving 8 bases not matched to a gene. The CDR3 is 14 amino acids. The CDR3 DNA is TGTGCCAGCGGCCTAGCGGGGTTCCGCAATGAGCAGTTCTTC. Protein: CASGLAGFRNEQFF.

The chain links TRBV2 to TRBJ1-2, with TRBD1 matching 7 bases. Trimming took 6 bases from V and 4 from J; bases not matched to a gene: 14. This CDR3 is built from 16 residues. Germline V lookup: CDR1 SNHLY, CDR2 FYNNEI. CDR3 in amino acids: CASRAIQDRRLYGYTF. The CDR3, as DNA: TGTGCCAGCAGGGCTATTCAGGACAGGAGGCTCTATGGCTACACCTTC.

The CDR3 protein is CASSASPTSVSSYNEQFF. In DNA form, the CDR3 reads TGTGCCAGCAGCGCCTCCCCGACTAGCGTCAGCTCCTACAATGAGCAGTTCTTC. The chain has TRBV9 and TRBJ2-1, with 8 bases fitting TRBD2. This CDR3 contains 18 residues. Germline V gene sequence: CDR1 SGDLS, CDR2 YYNGEE. Trimming at V came to 3 bases and at J to 0 bases, leaving 11 bases not matched to a gene.

The chain recombines TRBV30 with TRBJ1-1, with D unclear. V lost 0 bases, J lost 6 bases, and 11 bases lay in between. CDR1 and CDR2 (germline): GTSNPN, SVGIG (reference sequence). The CDR3 is 13 residues long. As DNA, the CDR3 is TGTGCCTGGAGTGTGGAGAGAACCGCTGAAGCTTTCTTT. Its translation is CAWSVERTAEAFF.

A few counts support this clone. The V and J genes are TRBV18 and TRBJ1-6; no clear D gene. This CDR3 is built from 13 residues. Germline assignment: CDR1 KGHSH and CDR2 LQKENI. The V and J ends lost 2 bases and 8 bases respectively, with 7 bases between them. In DNA form, the CDR3 reads TGTGCCAGCTCACCAAGTATAGATTCACCCCTCCACTTT. Residues: CASSPSIDSPLHF.

The CDR3 protein is CASSATSGPRGDTQYF. The CDR3 DNA reads TGTGCCAGCAGCGCTACTAGCGGGCCAAGGGGAGATACGCAGTATTTT. V gene TRBV7-3 combines with J gene TRBJ2-3; 9 bases fit TRBD2. The CDR3 has 16 amino acids. The junction had 11 bases not matched to a gene; V was cut back by 5 bases and J by 5 bases. Looked up from germline, CDR1 is SGHTA and CDR2 is FQGTGA.

V gene TRBV4-2 combines with J gene TRBJ1-4, with TRBD1 matching over 11 bases. Germline values: CDR1 LGHNA, CDR2 YNFKEQ. This CDR3 is built from 14 residues. The junction had 3 bases not matched to a gene; V was cut back by 4 bases and J by 8 bases. CDR3 region: CASSPGTGGEKLFF. The CDR3 region has the DNA TGTGCCAGCAGCCCTGGGACAGGGGGGGAAAAACTGTTTTTT.

The V call is TRBV6-5, the J call TRBJ2-3; D is undetermined. V was pared by 5 bases and J by 0 bases, with 9 bases between. Germline V lookup: CDR1 MNHEY, CDR2 SVGAGI. The CDR3 length is 14 residues. The CDR3 loop reads CASSRMESTDTQYF. The CDR3 DNA follows: TGTGCCAGCAGTCGAATGGAGAGCACAGATACGCAGTATTTT.

The V and J genes are TRBV19 and TRBJ2-7, with 8 bases matching TRBD1. The junction had 6 bases not matched to a gene; V was cut back by 3 bases and J by 5 bases. Germline-derived CDR1 and CDR2 are LNHDA and SQIVND (reference sequence). This CDR3 spans 14 amino acids. CDR3 in amino acids: CASSMDRELDEQYF. The CDR3 region has the DNA TGTGCCAGTAGTATGGACAGGGAACTGGACGAGCAGTACTTC.

This chain's CDR3 is CASSLVGSGVEDTEAFF. The CDR3 bases are TGTGCCAGCAGCTTAGTTGGGTCAGGGGTTGAGGACACTGAAGCTTTCTTT. The J gene is TRBJ1-1, the V gene TRBV11-1; perhaps TRBD1 as D (6 bases). Germline assignment: CDR1 SGHAT and CDR2 FQDESV (reference sequence). The CDR3 is made up of 17 amino acids. V lost 1 base, J lost 3 bases, and 18 bases lay in between. Looking up the rest from reference TRBV11-1 and TRBJ1-1 gives the full variable domain: EAEVAQSPRYKITEKSQAVAFWCDPISGHATLYWYRQILGQGPELLVQFQDESVVDDSQLPKDRFSAERLKGVDSTLKIQPAELGDSAMYLCASSLVGSGVEDTEAFFGQGTRLTVV.

The genes are TRBV6-4 and TRBJ2-4; a possible D gene is TRBD1 (5 bases). The V and J ends lost 3 bases and 6 bases respectively, with 9 bases between them. The germline V gene encodes CDR1 MRHNA and CDR2 SNTAGT. The CDR3 loop spans 13 amino acids. The CDR3 protein is CASSEQRGNIQYF. The CDR3 nucleotides are TGTGCCAGCAGTGAGCAAAGGGGAAACATTCAGTACTTC.

The chain is built from TRBV5-4 and TRBJ1-3, with 7 bases fitting TRBD1. Per the germline V gene, CDR1 is SGHNT and CDR2 is YYREEE (reference sequence). The CDR3 has 13 residues. V trimming: 3 bases; J trimming: 3 bases; junction bases outside the gene matches: 0. The CDR3 loop is CASSWDSGNTIYF. CDR3 bases: TGTGCCAGCAGCTGGGACAGTGGAAACACCATATATTTT.

This clone has a single count. The rearrangement links TRBV5-1 to TRBJ1-2, with 8 bases fitting TRBD1. V gave up 0 bases and J gave up 7 bases; unmatched junction bases: 14. Per germline, CDR1 SGHRS and CDR2 YFSETQ. CDR3 length equals 17 residues. The CDR3 loop is CASSLEVSDRGNGGYTF. In DNA, the CDR3 is TGCGCCAGCAGCTTGGAAGTGAGCGACAGGGGAAATGGTGGCTACACCTTC.